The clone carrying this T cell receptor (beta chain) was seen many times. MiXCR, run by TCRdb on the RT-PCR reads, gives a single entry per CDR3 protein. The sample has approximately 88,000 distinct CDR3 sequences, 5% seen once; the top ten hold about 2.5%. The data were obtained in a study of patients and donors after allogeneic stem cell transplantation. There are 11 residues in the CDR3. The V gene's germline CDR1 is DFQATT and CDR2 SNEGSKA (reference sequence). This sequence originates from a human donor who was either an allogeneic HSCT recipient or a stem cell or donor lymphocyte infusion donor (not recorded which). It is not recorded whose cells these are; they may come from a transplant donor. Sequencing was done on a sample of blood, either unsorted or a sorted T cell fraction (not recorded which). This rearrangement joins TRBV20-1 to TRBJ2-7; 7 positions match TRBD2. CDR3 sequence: CGWGGRLEQYF. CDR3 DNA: TGCGGGTGGGGGGGTCGACTAGAGCAGTACTTC.